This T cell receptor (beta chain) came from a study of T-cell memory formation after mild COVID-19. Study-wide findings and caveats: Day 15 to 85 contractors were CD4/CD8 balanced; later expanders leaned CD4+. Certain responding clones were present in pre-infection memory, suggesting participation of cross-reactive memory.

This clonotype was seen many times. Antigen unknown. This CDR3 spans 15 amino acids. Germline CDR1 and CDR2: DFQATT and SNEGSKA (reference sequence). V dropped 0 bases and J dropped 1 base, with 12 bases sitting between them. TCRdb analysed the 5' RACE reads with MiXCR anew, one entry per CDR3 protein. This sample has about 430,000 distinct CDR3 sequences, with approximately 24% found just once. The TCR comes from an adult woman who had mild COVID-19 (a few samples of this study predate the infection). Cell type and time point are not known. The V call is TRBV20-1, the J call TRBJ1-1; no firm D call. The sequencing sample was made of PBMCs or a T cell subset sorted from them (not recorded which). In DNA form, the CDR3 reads TGCAGTGCTAGAGATCCGCGGCAGCCGAACACTGAAGCTTTCTTT. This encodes CSARDPRQPNTEAFF.